A single TCR beta chain is shown here with its context. Its antigen specificity is not known. The sample holds no much larger clone one base away, and base qualities are not on file. Each collaborating institution followed its own protocols to collect whole blood in K2EDTA tubes. For TCRbeta analysis, collaborators shipped samples in one of three forms: frozen whole blood, isolated PBMCs, or DNA extracted from either of those sample types. These data belong to a study of blood T cell repertoires in COVID-19 (dated by TCRdb to 2020 to 2022). Some background on the complete study: Collaborator samples came from the United States, Italy and Spain and covered acute and convalescent phases of COVID-19. The material from the prospective study consisted of cDNA or gDNA derived from T cells, B-cell-depleted T cells, or PBMCs. Where available, HLA class I and class II types were obtained from metadata supplied by the sample provider rather than from assay-based typing. Deeply sampled blood TCRbeta repertoires from subjects exposed to, actively infected with, or recovered from COVID-19 were included in the dataset. A freely available public database, intended as a resource for researchers studying the immune response to SARS-CoV-2, is where the repertoires were released. Nearly every sample came with metadata listing a de-identified subject ID, COVID-19 status, age in years and sex. The samples were drawn from two sources: the first 160 participants of the ongoing ImmuneRACE study, and about 1,300 subjects contributed by 6 global collaborators. Paper-wide results and their limitations: The quantity of clinical and demographic metadata differed by source and by participant and was supplied without curation.

The immunoSEQ Assay, a bias-controlled multiplex PCR, was used to amplify TCRbeta CDR3 regions from genomic DNA. The original methods were these. Within the assay, amplification of reference gene primers was used to estimate how many nucleated cells each sample contained. To quantify the absolute abundance of each unique TCRbeta CDR3 rearrangement, sequence reads were collapsed and filtered. For each sample, productive Simpson clonality was calculated by taking the square root of Simpson's diversity index across productive rearrangements. The table comes from immuneACCESS by way of TCRdb, which keeps in-frame sequences with V and J called. Part of the clones is missing from these tables; in studies checked, under half for an unresolved V gene and the rest for unknown reasons. For V, J and clone size, that table is used; D and trimming come from the DNA. The sample includes 150,000 to 200,000 clones, with about 92% observed a single time. Together, the top ten hold roughly a sixth of the sample.

The source of this sequence is a man aged 60 to 69 with active or convalescent COVID-19. Input material: peripheral blood.

The nucleotides are TGCGCCAGCAGCCCCGGTGGAGGGAATAATGAAAAACTGTTTTTT. Its product reads: CASSPGGGNNEKLFF. The rearrangement joined TRBV5-1 to TRBJ1-4, with no confident D gene call. The germline V gene yields SGHRS for CDR1 and YFSETQ for CDR2. Measured from the cysteine to the phenylalanine, the CDR3 is 15 residues long. The kept DNA is CDR3 alone, 45 bases in frame from the first base. V lost 4 bases and J lost 4 bases; the stretch between them is 14 bases long.